The 26 T cell receptor beta chains presented below share a single source sample, sequenced in a study of type 1 regulatory T cells. Study outcomes and limitations: Tr1 cells had a more restricted TCR repertoire than non-Tr1 cells.

For these TCRs, the target antigens are not known. TCRdb ran MiXCR on the reads and lists one entry per CDR3 protein. The sample has tens of thousands of distinct CDR3 sequences; more than 20% are singletons. Sequenced sample: cultured type 1 regulatory T (Tr1) cells, either the whole culture or a sorted fraction (not recorded which). These receptors were obtained from a human donor in good health.

The chain joins TRBV7-2 to TRBJ2-3, with 8 bases lining up with TRBD1. CDR1 SGHTA and CDR2 FQGNSA come from the germline V gene. After removal of 5 bases from V and 8 bases from J, the junction contained 6 bases not matched to a gene. This CDR3 region has 13 residues. In nucleotides, the CDR3 is TGTGCCAGCAGCCCAACGACAGGGGTTACGCAGTATTTT. Protein: CASSPTTGVTQYF. Full variable domain (remainder filled in from reference TRBV7-2 and TRBJ2-3): GAGVSQSPSNKVTEKGKDVELRCDPISGHTALYWYRQSLGQGLEFLIYFQGNSAPDKSGLPSDRFSAERTGGSVSTLTIQRTQQEDSAVYLCASSPTTGVTQYFGPGTRLTVL.

The chain combines TRBV5-5 with TRBJ2-1; D might be TRBD1 or TRBD2, each matching 5 bases. V lost 5 bases and J lost 3, with 15 bases in between. The CDR3 totals 15 residues. The germline V gene encodes CDR1 SGHKS and CDR2 YYEKEE (reference sequence). CDR3 DNA: TGTGCCAGCAGTCCCCCCGGGACGGTCTACAATGAGCAGTTCTTC. Its protein is CASSPPGTVYNEQFF. The whole variable domain, remainder taken from reference TRBV5-5 and TRBJ2-1, is DAGVTQSPTHLIKTRGQQVTLRCSPISGHKSVSWYQQVLGQGPQFIFQYYEKEERGRGNFPDRFSARQFPNYSSELNVNALLLGDSALYLCASSPPGTVYNEQFFGPGTRLTVL.

This chain joins TRBV5-1 and TRBJ1-5, with D perhaps matching TRBD1 (6 bases). CDR3 length equals 14 residues. From germline, CDR1 is SGHRS and CDR2 YFSETQ. V was pared by 1 base and J by 6 bases, with 11 bases between. CDR3 sequence (DNA): TGCGCCAGCAGCTTGACTCAGGGGATTCAGCCCCAGCATTTT. This sequence encodes CASSLTQGIQPQHF.

In this sample, this clonotype turned up a few times. The rearrangement links TRBV5-1 to TRBJ1-4; the D is unclear. The CDR3 totals 15 residues. In germline, CDR1 is SGHRS, CDR2 YFSETQ. V lost 0 bases, J lost 7 bases, and 13 bases lay in between. The CDR3 spells CASSLVGSGREKLFF. Here the CDR3 DNA reads TGCGCCAGCAGCTTGGTAGGCAGTGGGCGTGAAAAACTGTTTTTT.

On this clonotype: At one boundary the junction diverges from the germline segment, which might be a read error. The chain carries TRBV20-1 and TRBJ2-7; TRBD1 is a possible D gene (6 bases). The germline V gene encodes CDR1 DFQATT and CDR2 SNEGSKA (reference sequence). The CDR3 runs 12 residues. CDR3 in amino acids: CSARSGTSELNF. The DNA of the CDR3 is TGCAGTGCAAGATCCGGGACATCGGAGCTGAACTTC.

This clonotype was seen ten or more times. The chain uses TRBV6-5 and TRBJ2-1, with TRBD2 matching over 8 bases. V shed 8 bases and J 6 bases; nucleotides not matched to a gene: 15. This CDR3 spans 16 amino acids. Germline lookup yields CDR1 MNHEY and CDR2 SVGAGI. The CDR3 coding sequence is TGTGCCAGCGGGTTTCCCTTGCCGGGAGGGCTCAATGAGCAGTTCTTC. Residues: CASGFPLPGGLNEQFF.

This clonotype was counted a few times. CDR3 sequence: CASSVQSPGTEAFF. CDR3 nucleotide sequence: TGTGCCAGCAGCGTGCAGAGCCCGGGAACTGAAGCTTTCTTT. The J gene is TRBJ1-1, the V gene TRBV7-2; D gene unclear. This CDR3 has 14 amino acids. Trimming shortened V by 5 bases and J by 5 bases, and 15 bases separated the two germline ends. CDR1 is SGHTA, CDR2 FQGNSA, per germline.

This clonotype was counted a few times. This chain connects TRBV3-1 to TRBJ1-6, with 7 positions matching TRBD1. The CDR3 loop spans 15 amino acids. The germline gives CDR1 LGHDT, CDR2 YNNKEL (reference sequence). V gave up 4 bases and J gave up 7 bases; unmatched junction bases: 7. CDR3 bases: TGTGCCAGCAGCCGGCGGGGGGACAGCAATTCACCCCTCCACTTT. Translating it yields CASSRRGDSNSPLHF. Drawing the rest from reference TRBV3-1 and TRBJ1-6, the complete variable domain is DTAVSQTPKYLVTQMGNDKSIKCEQNLGHDTMYWYKQDSKKFLKIMFSYNNKELIINETVPNRFSPKSPDKAHLNLHINSLELGDSAVYFCASSRRGDSNSPLHFGNGTRLTVT.

This clonotype was seen at least ten times. V and J are TRBV5-1 and TRBJ1-3; D unclear. With 0 bases removed from V and 4 bases from J, the gap between germline ends came to 8 bases. Germline V gene data show CDR1 as SGHRS and CDR2 as YFSETQ. CDR3 size: 14 residues. The CDR3 loop is CASSLVASGNTIYF. In DNA form, the CDR3 reads TGCGCCAGCAGCTTGGTGGCCAGCGGAAACACCATATATTTT. Filled out from reference TRBV5-1 and TRBJ1-3, the complete variable domain reads KAGVTQTPRYLIKTRGQQVTLSCSPISGHRSVSWYQQTPGQGLQFLFEYFSETQRNKGNFPGRFSGRQFSNSRSEMNVSTLELGDSALYLCASSLVASGNTIYFGEGSWLTVV.

J is TRBJ2-6 and V is TRBV4-3; possible D gene TRBD1, 6 bases. The V gene's germline CDR1 is LGHNA and CDR2 YSLEER. Trimming stripped 3 bases from V and 0 bases from J, with 12 bases between. The CDR3 runs 17 residues. As DNA, the CDR3 is TGCGCCAGCAGCCAGACCGGGACAACCTCTGGGGCCAACGTCCTGACTTTC. This codes for CASSQTGTTSGANVLTF.

The chain couples TRBV29-1 to TRBJ2-3; no definite D call. CDR1 SQVTM and CDR2 ANQGSEA come from the germline V gene. Trimming pared 3 bases from V and 1 base from J, leaving 5 bases between. The CDR3 covers 12 residues. CDR3 sequence: CSVEGGTDTQYF. In nucleotides, the CDR3 is TGCAGCGTTGAGGGCGGCACAGATACGCAGTATTTT.

This chain links TRBV20-1 with TRBJ2-3; 7 nucleotides align to TRBD2. With V trimmed by 6 bases and J by 1 base, 10 bases remained unmatched. Per the germline V gene, CDR1 is DFQATT and CDR2 is SNEGSKA (reference sequence). This CDR3 comprises 15 residues. In DNA form, the CDR3 reads TGCAGTGCCCTGAGCGCGGGGGTCCGCACAGATACGCAGTATTTT. Protein sequence: CSALSAGVRTDTQYF.

This clonotype showed up just a few times. The V call is TRBV28, the J call TRBJ2-4; D not certain. V lost 3 bases and J 1 base, leaving 7 bases between the germline ends. Germline loops: CDR1 MDHEN, CDR2 SYDVKM. This CDR3 spans 14 amino acids. CDR3 protein: CASSLSPAKNIQYF. The CDR3 DNA reads as TGTGCCAGCAGTTTGAGCCCCGCCAAAAACATTCAGTACTTC.

V usage is TRBV2 and J usage is TRBJ2-1; a weak D match, TRBD1 (6 bases). CDR3 length equals 13 residues. Germline CDR1 reads SNHLY; CDR2 reads FYNNEI. V lost 6 bases and J lost 4, with 10 bases in between. The CDR3 region has the DNA TGTGCCAGCAGCGAACAGGGATACAATGAGCAGTTCTTC. This sequence encodes CASSEQGYNEQFF.

This clonotype was counted a few times. The CDR3 loop is CSAASTQSSSPLHF. DNA of the CDR3: TGCAGTGCCGCATCGACACAGTCTTCTTCACCCCTCCACTTT. The chain joins TRBV20-1 to TRBJ1-6; D unclear. This CDR3 comprises 14 residues. V lost 6 bases and J 9 bases, leaving 18 bases between the germline ends. CDR1 is DFQATT, CDR2 SNEGSKA, per germline (reference sequence).

This sequence joins TRBV4-2 and TRBJ2-2, with 10 bases identical to TRBD1. Trimming cost V 3 bases and J 6 bases; bases outside gene matches: 10. CDR3 length: 17 amino acids. Germline CDR1 and CDR2: LGHNA and YNFKEQ. The CDR3 DNA follows: TGTGCCAGCAGCCAGGATCCCGGACAGGGGGTGGCCGGGGAGCTGTTTTTT. Amino acid sequence: CASSQDPGQGVAGELFF.

In this sample, this clonotype turned up a few times. V usage is TRBV10-3 and J usage is TRBJ1-2; 10 bases are shared with TRBD1. The V and J ends lost 10 bases and 4 bases, in that order; junction bases with no gene match: 12. Looked up from germline, CDR1 is ENHRY and CDR2 is SYGVKD. This CDR3 has 15 amino acids. In DNA form, the CDR3 reads TGTGCCACCGACCCCCTTGGACAGGGGGTCTATGGCTACACCTTC. This translates into CATDPLGQGVYGYTF.

The table lists this clonotype with a few counts. The chain combines TRBV20-1 with TRBJ1-1; perhaps TRBD1 as D (5 bases). Trimming removed 3 bases from V and 0 bases from J, with 11 bases in between. Germline CDR1 is DFQATT and CDR2 is SNEGSKA (reference sequence). The CDR3 is made up of 14 amino acids. The chain's CDR3 is CSARARVVNTEAFF. In DNA form, the CDR3 reads TGCAGTGCTAGGGCCAGGGTGGTGAACACTGAAGCTTTCTTT.

The rearrangement links TRBV12-3 or TRBV12-4 to TRBJ1-1; D remains unclear. This CDR3 is built from 15 residues. The germline V and J ends were trimmed by 3 bases and 1 base, with 12 bases remaining between them. The CDR3 reads CASSLNGLGNTEAFF. CDR3 bases: TGTGCCAGCAGTTTGAATGGCTTAGGGAACACTGAAGCTTTCTTT.

The chain is built from TRBV20-1 and TRBJ1-1; tentatively, D is TRBD1 (6 bases). CDR1 is DFQATT and CDR2 is SNEGSKA in the germline V gene (reference sequence). V shed 1 base and J shed 9 bases, with 9 bases lying between them. The CDR3 has 11 residues. The CDR3 DNA sequence: TGCAGTGCTAGAGGGGGACAAAAAGCTTTCTTT. Translation: CSARGGQKAFF.

This chain joins TRBV12-5 and TRBJ2-1; D may be TRBD2 (6 bases). CDR1 is LGHNT, CDR2 FRNRAP, per germline. CDR3 size: 15 residues. Trimming pared 2 bases from V and 9 bases from J, leaving 17 bases between. CDR3 protein: CASGLSAGITGEQFF. Written as DNA, the CDR3 is TGTGCTAGTGGTTTGTCGGCGGGAATCACCGGTGAGCAGTTCTTC.

The chain combines TRBV20-1 with TRBJ2-2; 10 positions match TRBD2. Per germline, CDR1 DFQATT and CDR2 SNEGSKA (reference sequence). V lost 2 bases, J lost 4 bases, and 4 bases stayed unmatched. The CDR3 spans 15 residues. The CDR3 sequence: CSARRLAGFTGELFF. The CDR3 region has the DNA TGCAGTGCTAGACGACTAGCGGGTTTCACCGGGGAGCTGTTTTTT.

Note on this clonotype: A read error may explain this, as a much larger clone is one base away. V usage is TRBV29-1 and J usage is TRBJ2-1; TRBD2 might be the D (6 bases). This CDR3 has 13 amino acids. Germline V gene lookup returns CDR1 SQVTM and CDR2 ANQGSEA. V was cut by 2 bases and J by 13 bases, with 18 bases left in between. The CDR3 nucleotides read TGCAGCGTTGAACTAGCAGTCCGGGAGACCCAGTTCTTC. Protein sequence: CSVELAVRETQFF.

V usage is TRBV20-1 and J usage is TRBJ2-3; 7 positions match TRBD2. The CDR3 runs 13 residues. V lost 4 bases, J lost 4 bases, and 5 bases stayed unmatched. From germline, CDR1 is DFQATT and CDR2 SNEGSKA (reference sequence). The CDR3 coding sequence is TGCAGTGCTAAGCGGGGAGGGTCAGATACGCAGTATTTT. Its translation is CSAKRGGSDTQYF.

This clonotype was seen only a few times. The chain uses TRBV7-2 and TRBJ2-3, with 7 bases fitting TRBD1. From germline, CDR1 is SGHTA and CDR2 FQGNSA. This CDR3 is built from 17 residues. J gave up 3 bases and V 0 bases, and 9 bases lay outside the gene matches. The CDR3 coding sequence is TGTGCCAGCAGCTTAGCAAGTAGGGGGCAAAGGACAGATACGCAGTATTTT. This gives the protein CASSLASRGQRTDTQYF. The complete variable domain, with remaining parts taken from reference TRBV7-2 and TRBJ2-3, reads GAGVSQSPSNKVTEKGKDVELRCDPISGHTALYWYRQSLGQGLEFLIYFQGNSAPDKSGLPSDRFSAERTGGSVSTLTIQRTQQEDSAVYLCASSLASRGQRTDTQYFGPGTRLTVL.

The chain links TRBV30 to TRBJ2-7, with D perhaps TRBD1 (5 bases). The CDR3 runs to 11 residues. With 8 bases removed from V and 6 bases from J, the gap between germline ends came to 14 bases. Germline CDR1 GTSNPN, CDR2 SVGIG (reference sequence). This CDR3 is CARLQGSEQYF. The CDR3 DNA reads TGTGCCCGGCTTCAGGGTTCCGAGCAGTACTTC. Full variable domain (remainder filled in from reference TRBV30 and TRBJ2-7): SQTIHQWPATLVQPVGSPLSLECTVEGTSNPNLYWYRQAAGRGLQLLFYSVGIGQISSEVPQNLSASRPQDRQFILSSKKLLLSDSGFYLCARLQGSEQYFGPGTRLTVT.